These 30 T cell receptor beta chains originate from one sample sequenced in a study of T cells in localized non-small cell lung cancer. Here immunoSEQ multiplex PCR was the method, and the copy in TCRdb shows in-frame clones only, minus some. Found here are around 94,000 clones, about 91% of them singletons; the top ten hold about 16%. This material consisted of peripheral blood, taken before any cancer treatment. These receptors were taken from a man aged 40-75 years with stage I squamous cell lung carcinoma.

The chain joins TRBV5-4 to TRBJ1-1, with D unclear. V gave up 0 bases and J gave up 0 bases, with 15 bases separating them. The germline gives CDR1 SGHNT, CDR2 YYREEE (reference sequence). The CDR3 is 17 amino acids. The CDR3 bases are TGTGCCAGCAGCTTGGCCTTAAGTCGCCTCATGAACACTGAAGCTTTCTTT. This sequence encodes CASSLALSRLMNTEAFF. Supplemented by reference TRBV5-4 and TRBJ1-1, the full variable domain reads ETGVTQSPTHLIKTRGQQVTLRCSSQSGHNTVSWYQQALGQGPQFIFQYYREEENGRGNFPPRFSGLQFPNYSSELNVNALELDDSALYLCASSLALSRLMNTEAFFGQGTRLTVV.

The chain is built from TRBV29-1 and TRBJ2-7, with TRBD2 matching 9 bases. With 2 bases clipped from V and 3 bases from J, the junction kept 2 bases outside the gene matches. Germline V CDR1 and CDR2: SQVTM, ANQGSEA. This CDR3 is 13 amino acids long. The CDR3 coding sequence is TGCAGCGTTGAAAGTAGCGGGGGCTACGAGCAGTACTTC. Translated, it gives CSVESSGGYEQYF.

The chain joins TRBV4-1 to TRBJ2-3; 7 bases are shared with TRBD2. Germline-derived CDR1 and CDR2 are MGHRA and YSYEKL. This CDR3 has 14 amino acids. The V and J ends lost 1 base and 3 bases, in that order; junction bases with no gene match: 1. The CDR3 nucleotides read TGCGCCAGCAGCCAAGGGACTAGAACAGATACGCAGTATTTT. Its protein is CASSQGTRTDTQYF.

This CDR3 reads CASSPLSVLYNEQFF. The CDR3 bases are TGTGCCAGCAGTCCCCTCTCTGTCCTCTACAATGAGCAGTTCTTC. The genes are TRBV2 and TRBJ2-1; D remains unclear. This CDR3 region has 15 residues. V was trimmed by 5 bases and J by 3 bases, leaving 14 bases between them. Germline V gene data show CDR1 as SNHLY and CDR2 as FYNNEI.

The chain links TRBV5-1 to TRBJ1-1; weak D call: TRBD1 (6 bases). The length of the CDR3 is 14 residues. V shed 5 bases and J shed 2 bases, with 13 bases lying between them. Germline V lookup: CDR1 SGHRS, CDR2 YFSETQ. The CDR3 DNA follows: TGCGCCAGCAGTCTGGGGGGCGTAAACACTGAAGCTTTCTTT. Translated, it gives CASSLGGVNTEAFF.

The chain joins TRBV27 to TRBJ1-1; D is possibly TRBD1 (5 bases). CDR3 length: 12 residues. Germline V gives CDR1 MNHEY, CDR2 SMNVEV (reference sequence). The V end was cut by 2 bases, the J end by 10 bases, with 11 bases between. CDR3 sequence: CASSLMGQPAFF. The CDR3 DNA reads as TGTGCCAGCAGTTTAATGGGGCAGCCAGCTTTCTTT.

This clone was seen once. The rearrangement uses TRBV5-4 and TRBJ2-2, with unresolved D. V lost 4 bases and J 8 bases, leaving 12 bases between the germline ends. The CDR3 is 13 amino acids. Germline loops: CDR1 SGHNT, CDR2 YYREEE (reference sequence). The CDR3 bases are TGTGCCAGCAGCGAAGCAGGTTCTGGGGAGCTGTTTTTT. This sequence encodes CASSEAGSGELFF.

The chain carries TRBV5-4 and TRBJ2-7, with 10 bases that match TRBD1. Germline assignment: CDR1 SGHNT and CDR2 YYREEE (reference sequence). Trimming removed 5 bases from V and 6 bases from J; junction bases left unmatched: 8. The CDR3 spans 14 residues. The CDR3 spells CASRGDRGTREQYF. The CDR3 DNA follows: TGTGCCAGCAGGGGGGACAGGGGAACCCGCGAGCAGTACTTC. The variable domain in full, completed from reference TRBV5-4 and TRBJ2-7, reads ETGVTQSPTHLIKTRGQQVTLRCSSQSGHNTVSWYQQALGQGPQFIFQYYREEENGRGNFPPRFSGLQFPNYSSELNVNALELDDSALYLCASRGDRGTREQYFGPGTRLTVT.

V usage is TRBV6-1 and J usage is TRBJ2-2, with TRBD1 matching 10 bases. The J segment lost 3 bases and the V segment lost 7 bases, leaving 5 bases of the junction unmatched. Looked up from germline, CDR1 is MNHNS and CDR2 is SASEGT. This CDR3 contains 15 residues. CDR3 DNA: TGTGCCAGCACCGAGGGGACAGGGGACACCGGGGAGCTGTTTTTT. Translating it yields CASTEGTGDTGELFF.

This clone was seen just once. The rearrangement uses TRBV10-3 and TRBJ2-2; 8 bases fit TRBD1. This CDR3 comprises 17 residues. The V and J ends lost 0 bases and 5 bases, in that order; junction bases with no gene match: 8. Germline V gene lookup returns CDR1 ENHRY and CDR2 SYGVKD. Written as DNA, the CDR3 is TGTGCCATCAGTGAGTCTAGGACAGGGAGGTGGACCGGGGAGCTGTTTTTT. It specifies CAISESRTGRWTGELFF.

This clone is a singleton in its sample. The chain has TRBV2 and TRBJ2-3; 10 bases match TRBD2. Trimming took 4 bases from V and 2 from J; bases not matched to a gene: 9. This CDR3 spans 17 amino acids. Germline assignment: CDR1 SNHLY and CDR2 FYNNEI. In DNA, the CDR3 is TGTGCCAGCAGTGTGGGGAGGCTAGCGGGGGTCACAGATACGCAGTATTTT. Its protein product is CASSVGRLAGVTDTQYF.

V usage is TRBV19 and J usage is TRBJ2-1, with 9 bases that match TRBD2. V lost 4 bases to trimming and J lost 5 bases; unmatched junction nucleotides: 9. Germline CDR1 is LNHDA and CDR2 is SQIVND (reference sequence). This CDR3 is built from 16 residues. In DNA form, the CDR3 reads TGTGCCAGTAGTAACGGTGATAGCGGGGGAAACAATGAGCAGTTCTTC. Protein sequence: CASSNGDSGGNNEQFF.

This clone has a single count. The rearrangement uses TRBV7-2 and TRBJ1-4, with D possibly being TRBD1 (5 bases). Germline CDR1 reads SGHTA; CDR2 reads FQGNSA. The CDR3 is made up of 14 amino acids. Trimming took 5 bases from V and 5 from J, leaving 12 bases between them. The CDR3 reads CASSPSGLNEKLFF. In nucleotides, the CDR3 is TGTGCCAGCAGCCCTTCAGGGCTCAATGAAAAACTGTTTTTT.

This rearrangement joins TRBV18 to TRBJ1-3; no reliable D call. The CDR3 totals 16 residues. V was shortened by 3 bases and J by 0 bases, with 12 bases between the two germline ends. Germline CDR1 KGHSH, CDR2 LQKENI. For the CDR3, the DNA is TGTGCCAGCTCACCCCTGTCCACGGCCTCTGGAAACACCATATATTTT. As protein: CASSPLSTASGNTIYF.

The chain combines TRBV30 with TRBJ2-1, with D maybe TRBD2 (5 bases). Trimming took off 0 bases at V and 8 bases at J, with 11 bases between the two ends. The germline CDR1 and CDR2 sequences are GTSNPN and SVGIG (reference sequence). The CDR3 is 13 amino acids. As DNA, the CDR3 is TGTGCCTGGAGTGTCTTGGGCGGGCATGAGCAGTTCTTC. Translation gives CAWSVLGGHEQFF.

The chain couples TRBV7-8 to TRBJ1-5; no clear D. V was cut by 1 base and J by 6 bases, with 10 bases left in between. The CDR3 spans 14 residues. Germline V lookup: CDR1 SGHVS, CDR2 FQNEAQ. The CDR3 DNA follows: TGTGCCAGCAGCTTAGGGCAGATTGGTCAGCCCCAGCATTTT. This translates into CASSLGQIGQPQHF.

The chain carries TRBV7-9 and TRBJ1-2, with 10 bases matching TRBD1. Germline V gene data show CDR1 as SEHNR and CDR2 as FQNEAQ (reference sequence). With V trimmed by 5 bases and J by 7 bases, 10 bases remained unmatched. The CDR3 sequence is 15 residues long. CDR3 DNA: TGTGCCAGCAGCCCTTGGACAGGGGGAAAACTTGGCTACACCTTC. As protein: CASSPWTGGKLGYTF.

This chain uses TRBV6-6 with TRBJ1-5, with D unresolved. The V end lost 2 bases, the J end lost 4 bases, and 3 bases lay between the germline ends. CDR1 and CDR2 (germline): MNHNY, SVGAGI (reference sequence). CDR3 size: 12 residues. The CDR3 here is CASSYQNQPQHF. DNA of the CDR3: TGTGCCAGCAGTTACCAGAATCAGCCCCAGCATTTT.

The chain employs TRBV5-1 and TRBJ1-1, with D possibly TRBD1 on 5 matching bases. Germline values: CDR1 SGHRS, CDR2 YFSETQ. The CDR3 extends over 14 amino acids. Trimming pared 4 bases from V and 2 bases from J, leaving 12 bases between. The chain's CDR3 is CASSTGPTNTEAFF. The CDR3 DNA reads as TGCGCCAGCAGCACAGGACCGACAAACACTGAAGCTTTCTTT.

The chain carries TRBV27 and TRBJ2-1, with D hard to call. Germline-derived CDR1 and CDR2 are MNHEY and SMNVEV (reference sequence). V lost 2 bases, J lost 3 bases, and 11 bases lay in between. The CDR3 is 15 amino acids. In DNA form, the CDR3 reads TGTGCCAGCAGTTTACGGACGGCCTACTACAATGAGCAGTTCTTC. As protein: CASSLRTAYYNEQFF.

The chain uses TRBV19 and TRBJ1-5; D unclear. V gave up 3 bases and J gave up 1 base, with 13 bases separating them. Germline V gene sequence: CDR1 LNHDA, CDR2 SQIVND (reference sequence). The CDR3 runs 16 residues. This chain's CDR3 is CASSIGRTGSNQPQHF. The CDR3 region has the DNA TGTGCCAGTAGTATTGGAAGGACGGGGAGCAATCAGCCCCAGCATTTT.

The V and J genes are TRBV11-2 and TRBJ2-7, with 10 bases aligning to TRBD1. V gave up 6 bases and J gave up 5 bases; unmatched junction bases: 7. Germline V lookup: CDR1 SGHAT, CDR2 FQNNGV. CDR3 length: 14 residues. The CDR3 loop reads CASSQQTGGNEQYF. Here the CDR3 DNA reads TGTGCCAGCAGTCAACAGACAGGGGGCAACGAGCAGTACTTC.

V and J are TRBV5-1 and TRBJ2-5; 8 bases are shared with TRBD1. Germline V lookup: CDR1 SGHRS, CDR2 YFSETQ. J lost 4 bases, V lost 3 bases, and 5 bases had no gene match. CDR3 length equals 14 residues. The DNA for the CDR3 is TGCGCCAGCAGCTCAGCCGACAGGGGAGAGACCCAGTACTTC. As protein: CASSSADRGETQYF. Based on the CDR3 plus reference TRBV5-1 and TRBJ2-5, the full variable domain is KAGVTQTPRYLIKTRGQQVTLSCSPISGHRSVSWYQQTPGQGLQFLFEYFSETQRNKGNFPGRFSGRQFSNSRSEMNVSTLELGDSALYLCASSSADRGETQYFGPGTRLLVL.

The chain combines TRBV7-9 with TRBJ1-5; D gene ambiguous. The V and J ends lost 1 base and 7 bases respectively, with 5 bases between them. Germline V gene lookup returns CDR1 SEHNR and CDR2 FQNEAQ (reference sequence). This CDR3 comprises 12 residues. CDR3 region: CASSLEWQPQHF. The CDR3 DNA sequence: TGTGCCAGCAGCTTAGAATGGCAGCCCCAGCATTTT.

Notes on this clone: It is likely a read error, because the conserved phenylalanine at the end of the CDR3 is missing. The limits of the CDR3 on the DNA are not certain, so only TCRdb's listed CDR3 is given. The chain combines TRBV7-9 with TRBJ1-1; the table's TRBD1 call for D was not verified on the DNA. The germline V gene encodes CDR1 SEHNR and CDR2 FQNEAQ (reference sequence). With termini counted, the CDR3 has 16 amino acids. The CDR3 sequence is CASSLAADRGLAMIAL.

This clone was detected only once. The V call is TRBV28, the J call TRBJ1-2, with a tentative D call TRBD1 (5 bases). Germline loops: CDR1 MDHEN, CDR2 SYDVKM. V was trimmed by 6 bases and J by 5 bases, leaving 16 bases between them. CDR3 size: 14 residues. The chain's CDR3 is CASSPTSGGYGYTF. The CDR3 coding sequence is TGTGCCAGCAGCCCGACGTCCGGGGGGTATGGCTACACCTTC.

J is TRBJ1-6 and V is TRBV5-1; 9 nucleotides match TRBD1. V lost 0 bases to trimming and J lost 7 bases; unmatched junction nucleotides: 5. Per the germline V gene, CDR1 is SGHRS and CDR2 is YFSETQ. The CDR3 is 16 residues long. The CDR3 DNA sequence: TGCGCCAGCAGCTTGGACAGGGGGCGGATGAATTCACCCCTCCACTTT. Translating gives CASSLDRGRMNSPLHF.

The chain recombines TRBV5-1 with TRBJ1-5, with 7 bases identical to TRBD1. This CDR3 region has 14 residues. Germline V gives CDR1 SGHRS, CDR2 YFSETQ. V was clipped by 4 bases and J by 2 bases; unmatched bases: 3. The CDR3 sequence: CASSQGGGNQPQHF. In DNA form, the CDR3 reads TGCGCCAGCAGCCAGGGGGGGGGCAATCAGCCCCAGCATTTT. Filled out from reference TRBV5-1 and TRBJ1-5, the complete variable domain reads KAGVTQTPRYLIKTRGQQVTLSCSPISGHRSVSWYQQTPGQGLQFLFEYFSETQRNKGNFPGRFSGRQFSNSRSEMNVSTLELGDSALYLCASSQGGGNQPQHFGDGTRLSIL.

The chain recombines TRBV2 with TRBJ1-2; D may be TRBD1 (5 bases). This CDR3 comprises 13 residues. Trimming cost V 2 bases and J 5 bases, with 9 bases left between them. Germline V gives CDR1 SNHLY, CDR2 FYNNEI. The CDR3 protein is CASSERQTYGYTF. CDR3 sequence (DNA): TGTGCCAGCAGTGAACGACAGACGTATGGCTACACCTTC.

The chain links TRBV4-1 to TRBJ2-2; possibly TRBD2 for D (5 bases). This CDR3 contains 15 residues. The V gene lost 0 bases and the J gene lost 5 bases, with 10 bases spanning the gap. Germline V gene lookup returns CDR1 MGHRA and CDR2 YSYEKL. The CDR3, as DNA: TGCGCCAGCAGCCAAGAAGGGCGAGGGACCGGGGAGCTGTTTTTT. As protein: CASSQEGRGTGELFF.